This TCR beta chain was captured in a study of blood T cell repertoires in COVID-19. Per the germline V gene, CDR1 is SGDLS and CDR2 is YYNGEE. The CDR3 is 15 amino acids. The junction had 4 bases not matched to a gene; V was cut back by 3 bases and J by 0 bases. Generated by immunoSEQ multiplex PCR, the TCRdb table keeps only in-frame clones and is missing some. The table has about 180,000 clones, roughly 87% seen once. One Seattle source followed patients from active infection through their disease course. The clonotype originates from a woman in her seventies with COVID-19, enrolled during active disease. The rearrangement uses TRBV9 and TRBJ2-3; 7 bases line up with TRBD1. The sequenced sample consisted of peripheral blood. The DNA of the CDR3 is TGTGCCAGCAGCGACAGGGGCTTTAGCACAGATACGCAGTATTTT. It yields the protein CASSDRGFSTDTQYF. Supplemented by reference TRBV9 and TRBJ2-3, the full variable domain reads DSGVTQTPKHLITATGQRVTLRCSPRSGDLSVYWYQQSLDQGLQFLIQYYNGEERAKGNILERFSAQQFPDLHSELNLSSLELGDSALYFCASSDRGFSTDTQYFGPGTRLTVL.